This TCR beta chain was sequenced in a study of blood T cell repertoires in COVID-19. About the study: The study drew acute and convalescent COVID-19 samples from the United States, Italy and Spain.

Germline V CDR1 and CDR2: SNHLY, FYNNEI. V lost 5 bases to trimming and J lost 3 bases, with 11 bases between them. The CDR3 has 14 residues. The repertoire was sequenced with immunoSEQ multiplex PCR; TCRdb's copy has only in-frame clones and lacks some. The data hold approximately 130,000 clones, with 85% to 90% observed a single time. V and J are TRBV2 and TRBJ1-5; no clear D gene. Source material: peripheral blood. This receptor was identified in a human donor in a cohort sampled during active COVID-19. CDR3 DNA sequence: TGTGCCAGCAGTCTGGACGGGGTCAATCAGCCCCAGCATTTT. Translation: CASSLDGVNQPQHF.